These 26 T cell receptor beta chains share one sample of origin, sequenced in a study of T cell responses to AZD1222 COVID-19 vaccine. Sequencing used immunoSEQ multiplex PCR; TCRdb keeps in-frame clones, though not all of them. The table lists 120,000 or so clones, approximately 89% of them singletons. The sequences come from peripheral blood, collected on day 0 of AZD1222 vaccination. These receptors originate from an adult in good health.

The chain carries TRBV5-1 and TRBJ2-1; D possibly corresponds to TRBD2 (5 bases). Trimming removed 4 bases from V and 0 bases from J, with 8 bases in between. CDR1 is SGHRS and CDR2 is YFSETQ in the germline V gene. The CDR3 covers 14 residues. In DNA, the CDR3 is TGCGCCAGCAGCGGAGCGGTCTCCTACAATGAGCAGTTCTTC. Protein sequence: CASSGAVSYNEQFF.

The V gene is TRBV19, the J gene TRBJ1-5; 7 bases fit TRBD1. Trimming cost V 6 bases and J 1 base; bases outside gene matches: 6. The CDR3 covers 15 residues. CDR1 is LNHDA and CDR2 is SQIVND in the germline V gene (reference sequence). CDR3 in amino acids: CASSVKQGSNQPQHF. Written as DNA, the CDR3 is TGTGCCAGTAGCGTTAAACAGGGGAGCAATCAGCCCCAGCATTTT. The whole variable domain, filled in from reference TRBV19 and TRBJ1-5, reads DGGITQSPKYLFRKEGQNVTLSCEQNLNHDAMYWYRQDPGQGLRLIYYSQIVNDFQKGDIAEGYSVSREKKESFPLTVTSAQKNPTAFYLCASSVKQGSNQPQHFGDGTRLSIL.

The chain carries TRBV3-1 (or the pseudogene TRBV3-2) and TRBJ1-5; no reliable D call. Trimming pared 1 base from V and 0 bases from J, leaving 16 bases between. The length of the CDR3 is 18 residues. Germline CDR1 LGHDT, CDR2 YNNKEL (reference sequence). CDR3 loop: CASSQGWADINSNQPQHF. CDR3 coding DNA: TGTGCCAGCAGCCAAGGTTGGGCAGATATCAATAGCAATCAGCCCCAGCATTTT.

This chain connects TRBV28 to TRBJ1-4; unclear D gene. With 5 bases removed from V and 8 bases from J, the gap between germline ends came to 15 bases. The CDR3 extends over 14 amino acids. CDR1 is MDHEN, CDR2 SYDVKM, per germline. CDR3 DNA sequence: TGTGCCAGCAGTACGGACGGCCAAGTCGAAAAACTGTTTTTT. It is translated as CASSTDGQVEKLFF.

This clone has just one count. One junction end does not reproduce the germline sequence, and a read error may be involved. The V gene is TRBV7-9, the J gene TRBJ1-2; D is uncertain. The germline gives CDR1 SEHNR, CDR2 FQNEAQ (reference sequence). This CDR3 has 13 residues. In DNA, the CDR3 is TGTGCCAGCAGCCCCCATCGACCGGATGGGTACACCTTC. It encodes CASSPHRPDGYTF.

The CDR3 spells CASSLEDSYYNEQFF. In DNA form, the CDR3 reads TGTGCCAGCAGCCTAGAGGACAGCTACTACAATGAGCAGTTCTTC. This chain joins TRBV7-2 and TRBJ2-1; the D gene is possibly TRBD1 (6 bases). The CDR3 is 15 amino acids. The germline V and J ends were trimmed by 5 bases and 3 bases, with 14 bases remaining between them. Looked up from germline, CDR1 is SGHTA and CDR2 is FQGNSA.

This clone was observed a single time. In DNA, the CDR3 is TGTGCCAGCAGTGAAAGGACAGGTGGCTACACCTTC. Amino acid sequence: CASSERTGGYTF. The V call is TRBV2, the J call TRBJ1-2; 7 nucleotides agree with TRBD1. Germline V gives CDR1 SNHLY, CDR2 FYNNEI. V dropped 2 bases and J dropped 7; count of bases not matched to a gene: 1. This CDR3 has 12 residues.

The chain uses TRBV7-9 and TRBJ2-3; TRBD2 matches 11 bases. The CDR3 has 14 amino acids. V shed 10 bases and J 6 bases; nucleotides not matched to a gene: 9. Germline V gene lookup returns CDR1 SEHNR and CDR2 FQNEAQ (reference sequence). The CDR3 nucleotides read TGTGCCACCCAAACTAGCGGGGGCGGGGATACGCAGTATTTT. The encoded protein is CATQTSGGGDTQYF.

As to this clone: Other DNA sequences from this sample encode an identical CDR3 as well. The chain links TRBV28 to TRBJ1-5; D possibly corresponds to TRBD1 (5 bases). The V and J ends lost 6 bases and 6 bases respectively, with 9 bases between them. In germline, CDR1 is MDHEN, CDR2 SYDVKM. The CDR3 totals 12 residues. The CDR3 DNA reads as TGTGCCAGCAGAAGGGGAGGTCAGCCCCAGCATTTT. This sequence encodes CASRRGGQPQHF.

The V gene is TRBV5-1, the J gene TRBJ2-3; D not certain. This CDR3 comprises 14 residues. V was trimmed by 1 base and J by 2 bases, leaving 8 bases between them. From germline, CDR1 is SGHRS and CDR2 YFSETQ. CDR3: CASSLREDTDTQYF. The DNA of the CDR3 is TGCGCCAGCAGCTTGAGGGAAGACACAGATACGCAGTATTTT.

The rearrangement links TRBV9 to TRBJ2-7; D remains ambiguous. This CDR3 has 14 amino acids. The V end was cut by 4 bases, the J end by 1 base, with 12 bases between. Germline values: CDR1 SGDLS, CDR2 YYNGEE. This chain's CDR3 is CASSLDTFSYEQYF. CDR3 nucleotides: TGTGCCAGCAGCCTAGACACGTTTTCCTACGAGCAGTACTTC.

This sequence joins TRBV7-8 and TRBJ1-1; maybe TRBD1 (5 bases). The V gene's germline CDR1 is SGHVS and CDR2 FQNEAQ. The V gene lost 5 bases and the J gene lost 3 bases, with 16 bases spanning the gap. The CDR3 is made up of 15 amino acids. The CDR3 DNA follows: TGTGCCAGCAGCGGGGGTGGCAGGTTCTACACTGAAGCTTTCTTT. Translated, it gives CASSGGGRFYTEAFF.

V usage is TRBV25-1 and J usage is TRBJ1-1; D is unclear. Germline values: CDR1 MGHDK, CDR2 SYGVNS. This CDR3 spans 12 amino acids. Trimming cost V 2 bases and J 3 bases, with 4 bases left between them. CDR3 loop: CASSEGHTEAFF. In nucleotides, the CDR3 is TGTGCCAGCAGTGAAGGACACACTGAAGCTTTCTTT.

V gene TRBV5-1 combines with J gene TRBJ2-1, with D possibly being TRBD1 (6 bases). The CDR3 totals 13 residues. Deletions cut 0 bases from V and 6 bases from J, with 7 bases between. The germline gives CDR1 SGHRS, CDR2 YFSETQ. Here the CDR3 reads CASSLGQVNEQFF. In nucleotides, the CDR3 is TGCGCCAGCAGCTTGGGACAGGTCAATGAGCAGTTCTTC. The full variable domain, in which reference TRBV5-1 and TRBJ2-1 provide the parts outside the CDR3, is KAGVTQTPRYLIKTRGQQVTLSCSPISGHRSVSWYQQTPGQGLQFLFEYFSETQRNKGNFPGRFSGRQFSNSRSEMNVSTLELGDSALYLCASSLGQVNEQFFGPGTRLTVL.

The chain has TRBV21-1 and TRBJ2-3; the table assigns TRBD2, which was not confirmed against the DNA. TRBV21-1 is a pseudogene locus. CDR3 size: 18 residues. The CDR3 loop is CASSVLPPSGRATDTQYF. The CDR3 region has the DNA TGTGCCAGCAGCGTACTCCCACCTAGCGGGAGGGCCACAGATACGCAGTATTTT.

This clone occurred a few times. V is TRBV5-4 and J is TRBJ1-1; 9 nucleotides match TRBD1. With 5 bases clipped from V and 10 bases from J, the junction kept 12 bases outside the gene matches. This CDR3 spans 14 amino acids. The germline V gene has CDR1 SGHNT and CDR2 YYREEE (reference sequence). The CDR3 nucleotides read TGTGCCAGCAGTCGTACCGGGACAGGGATCGGAGCTTTCTTT. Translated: CASSRTGTGIGAFF.

CDR3 residues: CASSPLEWGYTF. CDR3 sequence (DNA): TGTGCCAGCAGCCCGCTAGAATGGGGCTACACCTTC. This rearrangement joins TRBV7-9 to TRBJ1-2; D is unclear. The ends were cut back, 5 bases at V and 8 bases at J, with 12 bases in the middle. The length of the CDR3 is 12 residues. Germline values: CDR1 SEHNR, CDR2 FQNEAQ (reference sequence).

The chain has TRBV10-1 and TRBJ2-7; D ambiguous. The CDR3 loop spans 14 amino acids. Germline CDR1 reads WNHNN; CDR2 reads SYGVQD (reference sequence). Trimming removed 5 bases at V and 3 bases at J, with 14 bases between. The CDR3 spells CASSRTVYVYEQYF. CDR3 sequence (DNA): TGCGCCAGCAGTCGGACGGTTTACGTCTACGAGCAGTACTTC.

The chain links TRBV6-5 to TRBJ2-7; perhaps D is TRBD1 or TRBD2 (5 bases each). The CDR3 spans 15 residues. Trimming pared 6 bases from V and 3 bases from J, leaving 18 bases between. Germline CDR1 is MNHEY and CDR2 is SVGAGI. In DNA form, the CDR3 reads TGTGCCAGCAGCCCCGGTTGGCAGGGAGTCTACGAGCAGTACTTC. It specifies CASSPGWQGVYEQYF.

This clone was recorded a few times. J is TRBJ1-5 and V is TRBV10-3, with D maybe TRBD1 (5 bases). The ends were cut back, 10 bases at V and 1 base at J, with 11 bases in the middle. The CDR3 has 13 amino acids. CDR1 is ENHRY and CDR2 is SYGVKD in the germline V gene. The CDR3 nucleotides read TGTGCCACTCACCCAGGGAGCAATCAGCCCCAGCATTTT. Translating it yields CATHPGSNQPQHF.

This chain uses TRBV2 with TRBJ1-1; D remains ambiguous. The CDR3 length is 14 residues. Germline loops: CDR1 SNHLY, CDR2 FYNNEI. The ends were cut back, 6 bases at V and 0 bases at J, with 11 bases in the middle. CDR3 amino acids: CASRDGSMNTEAFF. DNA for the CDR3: TGTGCCAGCAGGGACGGGAGCATGAACACTGAAGCTTTCTTT.

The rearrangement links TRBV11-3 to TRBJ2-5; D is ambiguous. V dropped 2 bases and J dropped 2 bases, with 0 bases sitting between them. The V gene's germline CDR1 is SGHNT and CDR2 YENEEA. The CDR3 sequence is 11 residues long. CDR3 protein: CASSLQETQYF. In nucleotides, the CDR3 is TGTGCCAGCAGCTTACAAGAGACCCAGTACTTC.

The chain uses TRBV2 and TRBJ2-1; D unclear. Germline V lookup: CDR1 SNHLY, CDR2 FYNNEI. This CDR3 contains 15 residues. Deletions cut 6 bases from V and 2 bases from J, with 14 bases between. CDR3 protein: CASRVRRDPYNEQFF. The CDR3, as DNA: TGTGCCAGCAGAGTTCGACGAGACCCCTACAATGAGCAGTTCTTC.

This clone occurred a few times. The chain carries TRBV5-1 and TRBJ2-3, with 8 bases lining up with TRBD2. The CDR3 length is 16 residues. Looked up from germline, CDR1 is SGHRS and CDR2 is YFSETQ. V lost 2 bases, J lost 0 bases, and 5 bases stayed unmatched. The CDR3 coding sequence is TGCGCCAGCAGCTTACTAGCGGAAACTAGCACAGATACGCAGTATTTT. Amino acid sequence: CASSLLAETSTDTQYF.

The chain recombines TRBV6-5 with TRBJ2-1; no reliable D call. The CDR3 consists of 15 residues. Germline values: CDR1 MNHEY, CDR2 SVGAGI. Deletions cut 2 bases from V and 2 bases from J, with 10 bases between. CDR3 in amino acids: CASSYGHFAYNEQFF. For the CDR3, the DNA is TGTGCCAGCAGTTACGGTCATTTCGCCTACAATGAGCAGTTCTTC.

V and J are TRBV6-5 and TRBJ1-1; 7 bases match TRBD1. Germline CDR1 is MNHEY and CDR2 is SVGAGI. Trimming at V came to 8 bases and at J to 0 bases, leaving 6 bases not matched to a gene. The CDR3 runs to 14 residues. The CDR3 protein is CASGRDSLNTEAFF. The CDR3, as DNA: TGTGCCAGCGGGAGGGACAGCCTGAACACTGAAGCTTTCTTT.